Below, 16 T cell receptor beta chains from the same sample are listed, as sequenced in a study of T-cell reconstitution after alpha-beta-depleted transplantation in children. Unique molecular identifiers were incorporated into the prepared TCRbeta library. TCRdb recomputed calls from the PCR reads with MiXCR, one row per CDR3 protein. The table lists about 610,000 distinct CDR3 sequences, under 12% of them singletons. The material was PBMCs from the stem cell graft donor, obtained from the stem cell graft. The receptors come from a human donor who donated a stem cell graft to a child with acute myeloid leukemia.

The chain uses TRBV6-2 or TRBV6-3 and TRBJ2-7; 8 bases align to TRBD1. CDR3 size: 15 residues. The germline gives CDR1 MNHEY, CDR2 SVGEGT. Trimming removed 2 bases from V and 1 base from J; junction bases left unmatched: 4. The CDR3 DNA reads as TGTGCCAGCAGTTACCCCGGGACAGGATCCTACGAGCAGTACTTC. Its translation: CASSYPGTGSYEQYF.

This chain uses TRBV29-1 with TRBJ1-4, with TRBD1 matching over 7 bases. The CDR3 is made up of 15 amino acids. Germline CDR1 SQVTM, CDR2 ANQGSEA. The V segment lost 3 bases and the J segment 8 bases; nucleotides outside the gene matches: 12. CDR3 amino acids: CSVEFGDSEREKLFF. DNA of the CDR3: TGCAGCGTTGAGTTTGGGGACAGTGAGCGCGAAAAACTGTTTTTT.

This clonotype was seen a handful of times. The V gene is TRBV29-1, the J gene TRBJ1-1, with unresolved D. Trimming removed 7 bases from V and 2 bases from J, with 17 bases in between. This CDR3 has 14 amino acids. Germline V gives CDR1 SQVTM, CDR2 ANQGSEA. CDR3 amino acids: CSASRAGENTEAFF. CDR3 bases: TGCAGCGCATCAAGGGCCGGGGAAAACACTGAAGCTTTCTTT.

The chain uses TRBV12-3 or TRBV12-4 and TRBJ2-1, with D perhaps TRBD2 (6 bases). Trimming removed 3 bases from V and 0 bases from J, with 9 bases in between. This CDR3 contains 15 residues. The CDR3 sequence is CASSLDYPSYNEQFF. The DNA for the CDR3 is TGTGCCAGCAGTTTGGACTACCCCTCCTACAATGAGCAGTTCTTC.

The CDR3 here is CSARDRQGRGTEAFF. CDR3 DNA: TGCAGTGCTAGAGATAGACAGGGGAGGGGAACTGAAGCTTTCTTT. The chain has TRBV20-1 and TRBJ1-1; 8 bases match TRBD1. The CDR3 has 15 amino acids. With V trimmed by 0 bases and J by 5 bases, 8 bases remained unmatched. The germline V gene has CDR1 DFQATT and CDR2 SNEGSKA (reference sequence).

In its sample, this clonotype was seen a few times. The V and J genes are TRBV20-1 and TRBJ1-5; the match to TRBD1 covers 11 bases. The CDR3 totals 13 residues. V lost 7 bases to trimming and J lost 6 bases; unmatched junction nucleotides: 5. Germline V gene lookup returns CDR1 DFQATT and CDR2 SNEGSKA (reference sequence). The CDR3 coding sequence is TGCAGTGTGGGACAGGGGGGAGGTCAGCCCCAGCATTTT. Translated, it gives CSVGQGGGQPQHF.

This clonotype has just a few counts. The gene calls are TRBV5-1 and TRBJ2-3, with 15 bases matching TRBD2. Germline loops: CDR1 SGHRS, CDR2 YFSETQ. After removal of 3 bases from V and 6 bases from J, the junction contained 8 bases not matched to a gene. The CDR3 is 17 residues long. The CDR3 DNA reads as TGCGCCAGCAGCTCCCGGACTAGCGGGGGGGGGCCTGATACGCAGTATTTT. Protein product: CASSSRTSGGGPDTQYF.

This clonotype occurred many times. The chain couples TRBV4-3 to TRBJ2-1; no firm D call. This CDR3 contains 10 residues. Trimming stripped 6 bases from V and 10 bases from J, with 7 bases between. Looked up from germline, CDR1 is LGHNA and CDR2 is YSLEER. For the CDR3, the DNA is TGCGCCAGCAGTCTCCTGGAGCAGTTCTTC. Its protein product is CASSLLEQFF.

There are a few counts of this clonotype. The chain combines TRBV7-2 with TRBJ1-6; D unclear. Germline V lookup: CDR1 SGHTA, CDR2 FQGNSA. V gave up 5 bases and J gave up 7 bases, with 18 bases separating them. This CDR3 has 16 residues. The CDR3 coding sequence is TGTGCCAGCAGCCCGGTCCCGGGAATAGGGAATTCACCCCTCCACTTT. Protein: CASSPVPGIGNSPLHF.

V gene TRBV2 combines with J gene TRBJ2-7; the D gene could be TRBD1 or TRBD2 (5 bases each). Germline assignment: CDR1 SNHLY and CDR2 FYNNEI. The CDR3 contains 14 residues. Trimming cost V 4 bases and J 1 base, with 11 bases left between them. The CDR3 loop is CASSVARESYEQYF. CDR3 nucleotides: TGTGCCAGCAGTGTGGCCAGGGAGTCCTACGAGCAGTACTTC. Supplemented by reference TRBV2 and TRBJ2-7, the full variable domain reads EPEVTQTPSHQVTQMGQEVILRCVPISNHLYFYWYRQILGQKVEFLVSFYNNEISEKSEIFDDQFSVERPDGSNFTLKIRSTKLEDSAMYFCASSVARESYEQYFGPGTRLTVT.

The rearrangement links TRBV28 to TRBJ1-6, with a tentative D call TRBD1 (6 bases). Germline loops: CDR1 MDHEN, CDR2 SYDVKM. V was cut by 4 bases and J by 10 bases, with 11 bases left in between. The CDR3 contains 13 residues. The CDR3 region is CASSWQGNSPLHF. The CDR3, as DNA: TGTGCCAGCAGTTGGCAGGGGAACTCACCCCTCCACTTT.

This clonotype was detected only once. The chain links TRBV3-1 to TRBJ2-5, with TRBD1 identical over 7 bases. Germline CDR1 LGHDT, CDR2 YNNKEL (reference sequence). With V trimmed by 1 base and J by 1 base, 6 bases remained unmatched. The CDR3 length is 16 residues. The CDR3 DNA is TGTGCCAGCAGCCAAGGAAGGGGACAGCTCCAAGAGACCCAGTACTTC. This sequence encodes CASSQGRGQLQETQYF.

The V call is TRBV24-1, the J call TRBJ1-5; TRBD1 aligns across 11 bases. The CDR3 consists of 18 residues. After removal of 3 bases from V and 2 bases from J, the junction contained 8 bases not matched to a gene. Germline CDR1 reads KGHDR; CDR2 reads SFDVKD. CDR3 protein: CATSDPGQGVGGNQPQHF. The CDR3, as DNA: TGTGCCACCAGTGATCCGGGACAGGGGGTAGGTGGCAATCAGCCCCAGCATTTT.

This chain connects TRBV5-1 to TRBJ2-2; 12 nucleotides line up with TRBD2. Germline V gene sequence: CDR1 SGHRS, CDR2 YFSETQ. This CDR3 contains 17 residues. Unmatched junction bases numbered 3, after V lost 1 base and J lost 2 bases. The CDR3 is CASSLRLAGANTGELFF. As DNA, the CDR3 is TGCGCCAGCAGCTTGCGACTAGCGGGAGCAAACACCGGGGAGCTGTTTTTT.

The chain carries TRBV14 and TRBJ2-1; 10 positions agree with TRBD2. V dropped 3 bases and J dropped 8; count of bases not matched to a gene: 10. Germline CDR1 is SGHDN and CDR2 is FVKESK. CDR3 size: 16 residues. The CDR3 loop is CASSHPQLAGVYEQFF. Written as DNA, the CDR3 is TGTGCCAGCAGCCATCCCCAGCTAGCGGGAGTATATGAGCAGTTCTTC.

This chain uses TRBV6-5 with TRBJ2-2; D not resolved. From germline, CDR1 is MNHEY and CDR2 SVGAGI. The CDR3 spans 14 residues. Between the trimmed V and J ends, which lost 3 bases and 2 bases, there was a span of 7 bases. The DNA for the CDR3 is TGTGCCAGCAGTTATTTCCCCAACACCGGGGAGCTGTTTTTT. Encoded protein: CASSYFPNTGELFF.